These T cell receptor beta chains were read from a single sample in a study of T-cell reconstitution after alpha-beta-depleted transplantation in children. MiXCR, applied by TCRdb to the PCR reads, yields one record per CDR3 protein. This repertoire shows about 360,000 distinct CDR3 sequences, 10% to 15% found once; its top ten account for about 4%. This specimen consisted of PBMCs, obtained from the stem cell graft. Receptors were obtained from a human donor who donated a stem cell graft to a child with Fanconi anemia. Each CDR3 is given with its conserved first and last residue. A D gene is named only where the DNA matches it firmly. The size field is filled for only some rows; it gives once, few, many or a size class.

d_gene: .; j_gene: TRBJ2-1; v_gene: TRBV7-2; abundance: many; CDR3aa: CASGTPRRSEQFF; CDR3nt: TGTGCCAGCGGGACCCCCCGGAGGAGTGAGCAGTTCTTC
d_gene: TRBD1; j_gene: TRBJ2-2; v_gene: TRBV27; abundance: .; CDR3aa: CASSTGGIYTGELFF; CDR3nt: TGTGCCAGCAGTACAGGGGGTATTTACACCGGGGAGCTGTTTTTT
d_gene: TRBD1; j_gene: TRBJ2-3; v_gene: TRBV18; abundance: many; CDR3aa: CASSPRGQGGTDTQYF; CDR3nt: TGTGCCAGCTCACCACGGGGACAGGGTGGCACAGATACGCAGTATTTT
d_gene: .; j_gene: TRBJ2-3; v_gene: TRBV11-2; abundance: .; CDR3aa: CASSQTGATDTQYF; CDR3nt: TGTGCCAGCAGCCAGACGGGGGCCACAGATACGCAGTATTTT
d_gene: .; j_gene: TRBJ2-2; v_gene: TRBV5-1; abundance: few; CDR3aa: CASSWRDSRTGELFF; CDR3nt: TGCGCCAGCAGCTGGCGGGACAGCAGAACCGGGGAGCTGTTTTTT
d_gene: .; j_gene: TRBJ1-1; v_gene: TRBV7-8; abundance: .; CDR3aa: CAGSLESAYTEAFF; CDR3nt: TGTGCCGGCAGCTTAGAGTCGGCCTACACTGAAGCTTTCTTT
d_gene: TRBD2; j_gene: TRBJ2-3; v_gene: TRBV3-1; abundance: .; CDR3aa: CASSQASGGPTDTQYF; CDR3nt: TGTGCCAGCAGCCAAGCCAGCGGGGGCCCCACAGATACGCAGTATTTT
d_gene: .; j_gene: TRBJ2-2; v_gene: TRBV6-2/TRBV6-3; abundance: many; CDR3aa: CASSYLDTGELFF; CDR3nt: TGTGCCAGCAGTTACTTGGACACCGGGGAGCTGTTTTTT
d_gene: .; j_gene: TRBJ1-2; v_gene: TRBV18; abundance: .; CDR3aa: CASSPAVSYGYTF; CDR3nt: TGTGCCAGCTCACCGGCTGTGAGCTATGGCTACACCTTC
d_gene: TRBD1; j_gene: TRBJ2-1; v_gene: TRBV12-3/TRBV12-4; abundance: .; CDR3aa: CASGTGGYNEQFF; CDR3nt: TGTGCCAGCGGGACAGGGGGGTACAATGAGCAGTTCTTC
d_gene: .; j_gene: TRBJ1-1; v_gene: TRBV12-3/TRBV12-4; abundance: .; CDR3aa: CASSNQGYEAFF; CDR3nt: TGTGCCAGCAGTAATCAGGGGTATGAAGCTTTCTTT
d_gene: .; j_gene: TRBJ2-1; v_gene: TRBV6-4; abundance: few; CDR3aa: CASSDHDNEQFF; CDR3nt: TGTGCCAGCAGTGACCATGACAATGAGCAGTTCTTC
d_gene: TRBD1; j_gene: TRBJ2-3; v_gene: TRBV4-2; abundance: .; CDR3aa: CASSQDGTADTQYF; CDR3nt: TGTGCCAGCAGCCAAGATGGGACAGCCGATACGCAGTATTTT
d_gene: .; j_gene: TRBJ2-1; v_gene: TRBV28; abundance: many; CDR3aa: CASSQQGGGYNEQFF; CDR3nt: TGTGCCAGCAGTCAACAGGGAGGGGGCTACAATGAGCAGTTCTTC
d_gene: TRBD1; j_gene: TRBJ1-1; v_gene: TRBV24-1; abundance: .; CDR3aa: CATSDGPGQQNEAFF; CDR3nt: TGTGCCACCAGTGATGGTCCGGGACAGCAAAATGAAGCTTTCTTT
d_gene: .; j_gene: TRBJ1-2; v_gene: TRBV10-3; abundance: .; CDR3aa: CAISESGGLTYGYTF; CDR3nt: TGTGCCATCAGTGAGTCGGGGGGGCTGACCTATGGCTACACCTTC
d_gene: .; j_gene: TRBJ2-1; v_gene: TRBV27; abundance: few; CDR3aa: CASSPLGSDNEQFF; CDR3nt: TGTGCCAGCAGTCCCCTGGGATCTGACAATGAGCAGTTCTTC
d_gene: .; j_gene: TRBJ1-1; v_gene: TRBV28; abundance: .; CDR3aa: CASSLASSWAFF; CDR3nt: TGTGCCAGCAGTTTAGCGTCGTCTTGGGCTTTCTTT
d_gene: .; j_gene: TRBJ2-5; v_gene: TRBV4-3; abundance: few; CDR3aa: CASSQAATGETQYF; CDR3nt: TGCGCCAGCAGCCAAGCGGCTACGGGGGAGACCCAGTACTTC
d_gene: TRBD1; j_gene: TRBJ2-3; v_gene: TRBV3-1; abundance: many; CDR3aa: CASSLRGSTDTQYF; CDR3nt: TGTGCCAGCAGCCTCAGGGGGAGCACAGATACGCAGTATTTT
d_gene: TRBD1; j_gene: TRBJ1-2; v_gene: TRBV28; abundance: few; CDR3aa: CASRPGQRTGYTF; CDR3nt: TGTGCCAGCAGGCCGGGACAGAGGACAGGCTACACCTTC
d_gene: .; j_gene: TRBJ2-1; v_gene: TRBV7-9; abundance: many; CDR3aa: CASSREQNEQFF; CDR3nt: TGTGCCAGCAGCCGTGAACAAAATGAGCAGTTCTTC
d_gene: TRBD1; j_gene: TRBJ2-6; v_gene: TRBV5-6; abundance: .; CDR3aa: CASSQLIPGTGAVLTF; CDR3nt: TGTGCCAGCAGCCAACTTATTCCCGGGACAGGGGCCGTCCTGACTTTC
d_gene: .; j_gene: TRBJ1-1; v_gene: TRBV7-9; abundance: .; CDR3aa: CASSSSKAMNTEAFF; CDR3nt: TGTGCCAGCAGCTCCTCCAAAGCCATGAACACTGAAGCTTTCTTT
d_gene: .; j_gene: TRBJ2-1; v_gene: TRBV9; abundance: few; CDR3aa: CASSVSGTANEQFF; CDR3nt: TGTGCCAGCAGCGTAAGCGGGACAGCTAATGAGCAGTTCTTC
d_gene: TRBD1; j_gene: TRBJ2-7; v_gene: TRBV12-3/TRBV12-4; abundance: few; CDR3aa: CASRGQVRHEQYF; CDR3nt: TGTGCCAGCAGGGGACAGGTTAGACACGAGCAGTACTTC
d_gene: TRBD2; j_gene: TRBJ2-1; v_gene: TRBV5-6; abundance: many; CDR3aa: CASSFWASGGAGEQFF; CDR3nt: TGTGCCAGCAGCTTCTGGGCTAGCGGGGGGGCCGGCGAGCAGTTCTTC
d_gene: .; j_gene: TRBJ1-6; v_gene: TRBV6-4; abundance: .; CDR3aa: CASSDSLSSNSPLHF; CDR3nt: TGTGCCAGCAGTGACTCCCTCAGTTCCAATTCACCCCTCCACTTT
d_gene: TRBD1; j_gene: TRBJ1-2; v_gene: TRBV7-2; abundance: few; CDR3aa: CASSLRTGAGYGYTF; CDR3nt: TGTGCCAGCAGCCTAAGGACAGGGGCCGGCTATGGCTACACCTTC
d_gene: TRBD1; j_gene: TRBJ1-2; v_gene: TRBV12-3/TRBV12-4; abundance: few; CDR3aa: CASSFLGTGQGTF; CDR3nt: TGTGCCAGCAGTTTCCTCGGGACAGGACAAGGCACCTTC
d_gene: TRBD2; j_gene: TRBJ2-5; v_gene: TRBV28; abundance: many; CDR3aa: CASSFGGGTQETQYF; CDR3nt: TGTGCCAGCAGTTTTGGCGGGGGAACACAAGAGACCCAGTACTTC
d_gene: TRBD1; j_gene: TRBJ2-1; v_gene: TRBV3-1; abundance: many; CDR3aa: CASSLDPGQGQFF; CDR3nt: TGTGCCAGCAGCCTCGACCCGGGACAGGGGCAGTTCTTC
d_gene: TRBD1; j_gene: TRBJ1-1; v_gene: TRBV5-1; abundance: few; CDR3aa: CASSSRQGANTEAFF; CDR3nt: TGCGCCAGCAGCTCCAGACAGGGGGCTAATACTGAAGCTTTCTTT
d_gene: .; j_gene: TRBJ2-6; v_gene: TRBV5-1; abundance: few; CDR3aa: CASSFSGSGANVLTF; CDR3nt: TGCGCCAGCAGCTTTTCAGGTTCTGGGGCCAACGTCCTGACTTTC
d_gene: .; j_gene: TRBJ2-2; v_gene: TRBV12-5; abundance: few; CDR3aa: CASGFHNTGELFF; CDR3nt: TGTGCTAGTGGTTTTCATAACACCGGGGAGCTGTTTTTT
d_gene: .; j_gene: TRBJ1-1; v_gene: TRBV30; abundance: .; CDR3aa: CAWSMRTNTEAFF; CDR3nt: TGTGCCTGGAGTATGCGCACGAACACTGAAGCTTTCTTT
d_gene: .; j_gene: TRBJ2-1; v_gene: TRBV20-1; abundance: .; CDR3aa: CSAIFTQGYYDEQFF; CDR3nt: TGCAGTGCTATATTTACACAGGGATATTATGATGAGCAGTTCTTC
d_gene: TRBD2; j_gene: TRBJ2-1; v_gene: TRBV5-1; abundance: .; CDR3aa: CASSHQGGEYNEQFF; CDR3nt: TGCGCCAGCAGCCACCAGGGAGGGGAATACAATGAGCAGTTCTTC
d_gene: .; j_gene: TRBJ2-1; v_gene: TRBV27; abundance: few; CDR3aa: CASSHQAGNEQFF; CDR3nt: TGTGCCAGCTCCCACCAGGCAGGCAATGAGCAGTTCTTC
d_gene: TRBD1; j_gene: TRBJ2-5; v_gene: TRBV2; abundance: .; CDR3aa: CATVPGGEGQETQYF; CDR3nt: TGTGCCACCGTCCCAGGGGGCGAAGGCCAAGAGACCCAGTACTTC
d_gene: .; j_gene: TRBJ1-6; v_gene: TRBV27; abundance: .; CDR3aa: CASSPSRVPNSPLHF; CDR3nt: TGTGCCAGCAGTCCAAGCCGGGTCCCCAATTCACCCCTCCACTTT
d_gene: .; j_gene: TRBJ2-7; v_gene: TRBV11-2; abundance: few; CDR3aa: CASSLVALVDEQYF; CDR3nt: TGTGCCAGCAGCTTAGTCGCTCTAGTTGACGAGCAGTACTTC
d_gene: .; j_gene: TRBJ2-6; v_gene: TRBV3-1; abundance: few; CDR3aa: CASSQDNRQLGSGANVLTF; CDR3nt: TGTGCCAGCAGCCAAGATAATCGGCAGTTAGGCTCTGGGGCCAACGTCCTGACTTTC
d_gene: .; j_gene: TRBJ1-1; v_gene: TRBV4-3; abundance: few; CDR3aa: CASSRRTTFTEAFF; CDR3nt: TGCGCCAGCAGCCGACGGACAACGTTCACTGAAGCTTTCTTT
d_gene: .; j_gene: TRBJ1-1; v_gene: TRBV20-1; abundance: .; CDR3aa: CSARGAAAATEAFF; CDR3nt: TGCAGTGCTAGAGGGGCTGCAGCGGCCACTGAAGCTTTCTTT
d_gene: .; j_gene: TRBJ2-1; v_gene: TRBV19; abundance: few; CDR3aa: CASSINRFLPYNEQFF; CDR3nt: TGTGCCAGTAGTATCAACAGGTTCCTTCCCTACAATGAGCAGTTCTTC
d_gene: .; j_gene: TRBJ1-1; v_gene: TRBV5-6; abundance: many; CDR3aa: CASSLGQGLLNTEAFF; CDR3nt: TGTGCCAGCAGCTTAGGCCAGGGACTTTTGAACACTGAAGCTTTCTTT
d_gene: .; j_gene: TRBJ1-6; v_gene: TRBV6-5; abundance: few; CDR3aa: CASSYRDPRGSPLHF; CDR3nt: TGTGCCAGCAGTTACCGGGATCCCAGGGGTTCACCCCTCCACTTT
d_gene: TRBD1; j_gene: TRBJ1-1; v_gene: TRBV20-1; abundance: .; CDR3aa: CSAPRGWETEAFF; CDR3nt: TGCAGTGCTCCCAGGGGGTGGGAAACTGAAGCTTTCTTT
d_gene: TRBD2; j_gene: TRBJ2-1; v_gene: TRBV20-1; abundance: .; CDR3aa: CSARIAGVSVDEQFF; CDR3nt: TGCAGTGCTAGAATAGCGGGGGTGTCGGTCGATGAGCAGTTCTTC
d_gene: .; j_gene: TRBJ1-2; v_gene: TRBV15; abundance: few; CDR3aa: CATSRDLGAFYGYTF; CDR3nt: TGTGCCACCAGCAGAGATCTGGGGGCGTTCTATGGCTACACCTTC
d_gene: .; j_gene: TRBJ2-1; v_gene: TRBV3-1; abundance: .; CDR3aa: CASSQAYRERWDEQFF; CDR3nt: TGTGCCAGCAGCCAAGCGTACCGGGAGCGCTGGGATGAGCAGTTCTTC
d_gene: TRBD2; j_gene: TRBJ2-7; v_gene: TRBV10-3; abundance: many; CDR3aa: CAISFGTGGAYEQYF; CDR3nt: TGTGCCATCAGCTTTGGGACCGGGGGGGCCTACGAGCAGTACTTC
d_gene: .; j_gene: TRBJ1-1; v_gene: TRBV13; abundance: few; CDR3aa: CASSAQGTEAFF; CDR3nt: TGTGCCAGCAGCGCACAGGGAACTGAAGCTTTCTTT
d_gene: TRBD1; j_gene: TRBJ2-5; v_gene: TRBV10-3; abundance: many; CDR3aa: CASNPGQVVWETQYF; CDR3nt: TGTGCCTCCAACCCGGGACAGGTCGTTTGGGAGACCCAGTACTTC
d_gene: .; j_gene: TRBJ2-3; v_gene: TRBV7-9; abundance: few; CDR3aa: CASSYRDFDTQYF; CDR3nt: TGTGCCAGCAGTTATCGGGACTTCGATACGCAGTATTTT
d_gene: .; j_gene: TRBJ1-1; v_gene: TRBV11-2; abundance: .; CDR3aa: CASSKVWGNTEAFF; CDR3nt: TGTGCCAGCAGCAAAGTCTGGGGGAACACTGAAGCTTTCTTT
d_gene: TRBD1; j_gene: TRBJ2-5; v_gene: TRBV4-2; abundance: many; CDR3aa: CASSLGQGEGETQYF; CDR3nt: TGTGCCAGCAGCCTAGGACAGGGAGAAGGGGAGACCCAGTACTTC
d_gene: .; j_gene: TRBJ1-5; v_gene: TRBV6-5; abundance: .; CDR3aa: CASSPNRVGKQPQHF; CDR3nt: TGTGCCAGCAGTCCAAACAGGGTGGGGAAACAGCCCCAGCATTTT